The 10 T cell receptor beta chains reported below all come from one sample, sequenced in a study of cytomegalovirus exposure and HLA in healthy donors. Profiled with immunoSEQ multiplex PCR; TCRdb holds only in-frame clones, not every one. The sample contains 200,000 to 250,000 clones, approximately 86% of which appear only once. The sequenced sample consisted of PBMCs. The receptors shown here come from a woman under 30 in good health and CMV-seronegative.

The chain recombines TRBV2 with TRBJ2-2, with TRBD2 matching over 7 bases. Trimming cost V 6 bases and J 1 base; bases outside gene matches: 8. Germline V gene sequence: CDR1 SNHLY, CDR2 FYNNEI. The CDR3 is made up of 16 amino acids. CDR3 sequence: CASRPGGSRNTGELFF. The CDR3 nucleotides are TGTGCCAGCAGGCCCGGCGGGAGCCGGAACACCGGGGAGCTGTTTTTT. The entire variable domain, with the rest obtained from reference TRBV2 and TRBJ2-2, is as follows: EPEVTQTPSHQVTQMGQEVILRCVPISNHLYFYWYRQILGQKVEFLVSFYNNEISEKSEIFDDQFSVERPDGSNFTLKIRSTKLEDSAMYFCASRPGGSRNTGELFFGEGSRLTVL.

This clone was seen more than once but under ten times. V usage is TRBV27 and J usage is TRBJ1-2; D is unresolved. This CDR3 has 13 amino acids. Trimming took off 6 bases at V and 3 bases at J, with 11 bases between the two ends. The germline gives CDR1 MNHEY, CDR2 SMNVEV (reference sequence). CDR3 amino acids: CASRNSTYYGYTF. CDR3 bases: TGTGCCAGCAGGAACTCGACTTACTATGGCTACACCTTC.

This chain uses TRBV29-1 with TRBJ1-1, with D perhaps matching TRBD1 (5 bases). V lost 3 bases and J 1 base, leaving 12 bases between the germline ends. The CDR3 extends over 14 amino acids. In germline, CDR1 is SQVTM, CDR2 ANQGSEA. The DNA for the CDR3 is TGCAGCGTTGATCCGGGGGGTGCGAACACTGAAGCTTTCTTT. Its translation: CSVDPGGANTEAFF. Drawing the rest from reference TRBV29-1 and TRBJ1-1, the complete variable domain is SAVISQKPSRDICQRGTSLTIQCQVDSQVTMMFWYRQQPGQSLTLIATANQGSEATYESGFVIDKFPISRPNLTFSTLTVSNMSPEDSSIYLCSVDPGGANTEAFFGQGTRLTVV.

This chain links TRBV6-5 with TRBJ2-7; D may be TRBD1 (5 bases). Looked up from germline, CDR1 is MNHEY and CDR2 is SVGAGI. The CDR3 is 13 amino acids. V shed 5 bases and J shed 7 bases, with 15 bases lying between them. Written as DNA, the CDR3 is TGTGCCAGCAGTGGTCACAGGTCAGGAGAGCAGTACTTC. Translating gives CASSGHRSGEQYF.

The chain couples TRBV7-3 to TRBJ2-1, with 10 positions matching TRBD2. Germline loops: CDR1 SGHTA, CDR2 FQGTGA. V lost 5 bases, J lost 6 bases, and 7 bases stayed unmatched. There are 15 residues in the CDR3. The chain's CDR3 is CASSLRASGGNEQFF. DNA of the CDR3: TGTGCCAGCAGCCTAAGGGCTAGCGGGGGCAATGAGCAGTTCTTC.

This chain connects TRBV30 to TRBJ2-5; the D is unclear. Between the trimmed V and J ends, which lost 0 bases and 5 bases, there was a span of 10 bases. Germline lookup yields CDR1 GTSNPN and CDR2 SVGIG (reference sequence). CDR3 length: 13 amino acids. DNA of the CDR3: TGTGCCTGGAGTGTAACCTTGCGGGAGACCCAGTACTTC. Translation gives CAWSVTLRETQYF.

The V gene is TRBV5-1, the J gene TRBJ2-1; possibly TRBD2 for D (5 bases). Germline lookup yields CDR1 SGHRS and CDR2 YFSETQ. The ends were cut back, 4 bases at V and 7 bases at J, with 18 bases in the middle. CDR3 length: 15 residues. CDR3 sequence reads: CASSRGTHLGNEQFF. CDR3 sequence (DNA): TGCGCCAGCAGCCGGGGAACTCATCTAGGTAATGAGCAGTTCTTC.

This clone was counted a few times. The CDR3, as DNA: TGTGCCAGCAGCAACCTCCGACAGGGGGCGGGAGATACGCAGTATTTT. The encoded protein is CASSNLRQGAGDTQYF. The V and J genes are TRBV9 and TRBJ2-3, with 10 nucleotides matching TRBD1. V trimming: 4 bases; J trimming: 5 bases; junction bases outside the gene matches: 10. Per germline, CDR1 SGDLS and CDR2 YYNGEE. The CDR3 runs 16 residues.

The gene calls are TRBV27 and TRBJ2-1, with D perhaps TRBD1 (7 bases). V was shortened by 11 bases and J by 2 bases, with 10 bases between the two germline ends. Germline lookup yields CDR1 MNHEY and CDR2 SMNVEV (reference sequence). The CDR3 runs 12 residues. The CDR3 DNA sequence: TGTGCCGCGGGACAGACCTACAATGAGCAGTTCTTC. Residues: CAAGQTYNEQFF.

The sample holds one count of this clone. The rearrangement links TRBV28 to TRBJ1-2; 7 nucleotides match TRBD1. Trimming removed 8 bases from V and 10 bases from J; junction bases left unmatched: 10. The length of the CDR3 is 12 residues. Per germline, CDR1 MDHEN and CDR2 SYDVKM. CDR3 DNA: TGTGCCAGCCTAGGACAGGTCCCGTTCTACACCTTC. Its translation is CASLGQVPFYTF.